Shown below are 18 T cell receptor beta chains from a single sample sequenced in a study of shared T cell receptors in the human thymus. Some clones are missing from TCRdb's copy, which holds only in-frame ones; the method was immunoSEQ multiplex PCR. The top ten clones hold 0.0095% to 0.013% of a sample with some 700,000 clones, 70% to 90% of them seen once. These data also formed part of another study, on human thymus T cells.

The sample comprised thymocytes. The receptors come from a girl under three years old with a congenital heart defect.

The rearrangement links TRBV15 to TRBJ2-7; TRBD1 aligns across 7 bases. Germline V CDR1 and CDR2: LNHNV, YYDKDF (reference sequence). Trimming took 1 base from V and 0 from J; bases not matched to a gene: 15. The CDR3 contains 19 residues. The CDR3 nucleotides are TGTGCCACCAGCAGAGTGAGTCACCTGACAGGGAGCTCCTCCTACGAGCAGTACTTC. It codes for CATSRVSHLTGSSSYEQYF.

CDR3 DNA sequence: TGTGCCAGCAAGGGGGGGATCGACTATGGCTACACCTTC. Translating it yields CASKGGIDYGYTF. The V gene is TRBV2, the J gene TRBJ1-2, with D possibly being TRBD1 (6 bases). Germline CDR1 SNHLY, CDR2 FYNNEI. There are 13 residues in the CDR3. The germline V and J ends were trimmed by 7 bases and 3 bases, with 12 bases remaining between them.

V usage is TRBV4-1 and J usage is TRBJ2-1; 14 positions agree with TRBD2. Trimming cost V 1 base and J 9 bases; bases outside gene matches: 11. CDR3 length: 18 residues. Germline lookup yields CDR1 MGHRA and CDR2 YSYEKL. The CDR3 region is CASSQVGPTSGGAGEQFF. CDR3 DNA: TGCGCCAGCAGCCAAGTAGGGCCGACTAGCGGGGGGGCGGGTGAGCAGTTCTTC.

The V call is TRBV10-3, the J call TRBJ1-2; 7 nucleotides agree with TRBD1. The germline CDR1 and CDR2 sequences are ENHRY and SYGVKD. V shed 5 bases, J shed 3 bases, and the junction held 3 bases outside the gene matches. There are 13 residues in the CDR3. The CDR3 DNA sequence: TGTGCCATCAGTTCCGGGACAGACTATGGCTACACCTTC. This gives the protein CAISSGTDYGYTF.

This clone appeared once. The chain joins TRBV10-3 to TRBJ1-2; D remains ambiguous. Germline CDR1 reads ENHRY; CDR2 reads SYGVKD. V lost 7 bases, J lost 3 bases, and 12 bases lay in between. The CDR3 loop spans 13 amino acids. Here the CDR3 DNA reads TGTGCCATCAAGGCAGGTGGATACTATGGCTACACCTTC. This translates into CAIKAGGYYGYTF.

The chain carries TRBV21-1 and TRBJ1-4; TRBD1 reflects the table's D call only, with no check against the DNA. TRBV21-1 is a pseudogene. The CDR3 covers 15 residues. CDR3 region: CASSKVAGQWEKLFF. The CDR3 nucleotides are TGTGCCAGCAGCAAAGTCGCGGGACAGTGGGAAAAACTGTTTTTT.

This clone was recorded once. The rearrangement joins TRBV7-8 to TRBJ1-5; D unclear. The germline V gene has CDR1 SGHVS and CDR2 FQNEAQ. V lost 0 bases, J lost 3 bases, and 15 bases lay in between. This CDR3 contains 17 residues. The CDR3: CASSLATASPYNQPQHF. The CDR3 DNA is TGTGCCAGCAGCTTAGCCACAGCAAGCCCTTACAATCAGCCCCAGCATTTT.

The chain uses TRBV19 and TRBJ1-2; tentative D call: TRBD1 (5 bases). V gave up 5 bases and J gave up 3 bases, with 13 bases separating them. Germline CDR1 is LNHDA and CDR2 is SQIVND (reference sequence). This CDR3 is built from 14 residues. The CDR3 nucleotides read TGTGCCAGTAGTGTCGGGGGACGCGACTATGGCTACACCTTC. Its protein product is CASSVGGRDYGYTF.

The sample holds one count of this clone. The CDR3: CASSHGGTGSPYEQYF. The CDR3 DNA is TGCGCCAGCAGCCACGGTGGGACAGGGAGTCCCTACGAGCAGTACTTC. The chain employs TRBV4-1 and TRBJ2-7; 9 nucleotides line up with TRBD1. Trimming at V came to 3 bases and at J to 2 bases, leaving 8 bases not matched to a gene. The CDR3 consists of 16 residues. The germline V gene encodes CDR1 MGHRA and CDR2 YSYEKL.

This clone has only a few counts. The chain has TRBV18 and TRBJ2-6, with 11 bases lining up with TRBD1. Germline CDR1 is KGHSH and CDR2 is LQKENI. The CDR3 loop spans 18 amino acids. The V gene end was trimmed by 4 bases and the J gene end by 0 bases; junction bases not matched to a gene: 5. The CDR3: CASSLRTGGISGANVLTF. The CDR3 DNA reads as TGTGCCAGCTCACTCCGGACAGGGGGCATCTCTGGGGCCAACGTCCTGACTTTC.

The genes are TRBV4-3 and TRBJ1-2, with 7 bases matching TRBD1. Germline V gene sequence: CDR1 LGHNA, CDR2 YSLEER. This CDR3 spans 15 amino acids. The trim removed 5 bases at V and 2 bases at J, leaving 8 bases unmatched. CDR3 sequence (DNA): TGCGCCAGCAGCTCTCGGGACAGTATCAACTATGGCTACACCTTC. Its protein is CASSSRDSINYGYTF.

V gene TRBV10-3 combines with J gene TRBJ2-1, with 8 positions matching TRBD1. Germline V gene sequence: CDR1 ENHRY, CDR2 SYGVKD. The CDR3 spans 15 residues. After removal of 2 bases from V and 3 bases from J, the junction contained 3 bases not matched to a gene. The CDR3 sequence is CAISERRGRYNEQFF. The CDR3 bases are TGTGCCATCAGTGAGCGCAGGGGGCGCTACAATGAGCAGTTCTTC.

The chain links TRBV7-9 to TRBJ1-5; 8 bases fit TRBD1. Germline CDR1 is SEHNR and CDR2 is FQNEAQ (reference sequence). The CDR3 totals 18 residues. Trimming removed 5 bases from V and 4 bases from J; junction bases left unmatched: 16. CDR3 loop: CASSRSTNADRANQPQHF. The CDR3 DNA sequence: TGTGCCAGCAGCCGATCGACGAATGCGGACAGGGCAAATCAGCCCCAGCATTTT.

CDR3 nucleotides: TGTGCCAGCAGTTACTGGCCTGGGGGCTTAGGATATGGCTACACCTTC. It encodes CASSYWPGGLGYGYTF. The J gene is TRBJ1-2, the V gene TRBV6-6; the D gene is possibly TRBD1 (6 bases). CDR3 length equals 16 residues. The V gene lost 1 base and the J gene lost 5 bases, with 17 bases spanning the gap. The germline V gene encodes CDR1 MNHNY and CDR2 SVGAGI (reference sequence).

A few counts support this clone. The V and J genes are TRBV7-6 and TRBJ1-2, with 7 bases fitting TRBD1. CDR3 length equals 21 residues. V shed 1 base, J shed 4 bases, and the junction held 24 bases outside the gene matches. Germline V gene sequence: CDR1 SGHVS, CDR2 FNYEAQ. Written as DNA, the CDR3 is TGTGCCAGCAGCTTAGATGTTGGGGGCGGGACAGATTCTCTGGGCGGCTATGGCTACACCTTC. Protein sequence: CASSLDVGGGTDSLGGYGYTF.

The V call is TRBV6-4, the J call TRBJ2-3; 7 positions match TRBD2. Germline CDR1 is MRHNA and CDR2 is SNTAGT. The CDR3 spans 16 residues. V was pared by 0 bases and J by 1 base, with 4 bases of the junction left unmatched. The CDR3 loop is CASSDSTSRGTDTQYF. In nucleotides, the CDR3 is TGTGCCAGCAGTGACTCGACTAGCAGAGGCACAGATACGCAGTATTTT.

The chain carries TRBV5-1 and TRBJ2-3; D is undetermined. Germline V lookup: CDR1 SGHRS, CDR2 YFSETQ. V lost 2 bases to trimming and J lost 0 bases, with 31 bases between them. CDR3 length: 22 amino acids. The CDR3 here is CASSFIAEPIFALVPSTDTQYF. The CDR3 coding sequence is TGCGCCAGCAGCTTCATAGCAGAACCTATTTTTGCCTTAGTTCCTAGCACAGATACGCAGTATTTT.

This sequence joins TRBV30 and TRBJ1-5; D remains unclear. V was clipped by 6 bases and J by 2 bases, with 11 bases between them. The CDR3 totals 13 residues. Germline V lookup: CDR1 GTSNPN, CDR2 SVGIG (reference sequence). This chain's CDR3 is CACRGPGNQPQHF. The CDR3 DNA sequence: TGTGCCTGCCGGGGTCCGGGCAATCAGCCCCAGCATTTT.